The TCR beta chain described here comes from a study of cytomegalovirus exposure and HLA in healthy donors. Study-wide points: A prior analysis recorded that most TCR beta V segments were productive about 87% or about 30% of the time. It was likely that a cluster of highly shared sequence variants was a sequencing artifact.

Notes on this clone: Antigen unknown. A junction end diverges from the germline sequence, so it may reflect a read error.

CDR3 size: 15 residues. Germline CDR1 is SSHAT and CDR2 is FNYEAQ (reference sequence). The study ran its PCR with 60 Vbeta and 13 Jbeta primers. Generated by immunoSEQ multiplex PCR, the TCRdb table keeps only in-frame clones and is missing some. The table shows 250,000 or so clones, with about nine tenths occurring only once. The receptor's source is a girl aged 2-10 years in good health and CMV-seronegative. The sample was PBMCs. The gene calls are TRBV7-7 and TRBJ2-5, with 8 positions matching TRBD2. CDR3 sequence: CASSFGGADQETQYF. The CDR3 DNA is TGTGCTAGCAGCTTCGGGGGGGCAGACCAAGAGACCCAGTACTTC.